The next 26 T cell receptor beta chains were all read from a single sample in a study of T-cell memory formation after mild COVID-19 (dated by TCRdb to about 2021). The library was produced with 5' RACE. Sequencing relied on an Illumina NovaSeq 6000. The public reads were reprocessed in TCRdb via fastp at Q25 and MiXCR, keeping in-frame beta chains. Every CDR3 protein is listed once, alongside the most common genes and DNA of its rows. Here the sample has roughly 170,000 distinct CDR3 sequences; under 20% occur a single time. The leading ten clones occupy roughly 3.7% of the sample. The sequencing input was PBMCs or a T cell subset sorted from them (not recorded which). The receptors were gathered from a man younger than 30 who had mild COVID-19 (a few samples of this study predate the infection). The sample titles of this study are shuffled in the database, so cell type and time point are left out; the donor was told from shared clones.

This clonotype has at least ten counts. The gene calls are TRBV5-1 and TRBJ1-1; 12 bases are shared with TRBD1. Germline V gene sequence: CDR1 SGHRS, CDR2 YFSETQ. Unmatched junction bases numbered 5, after V lost 3 bases and J lost 2 bases. The CDR3 runs to 16 residues. The DNA of the CDR3 is TGCGCCAGCAGCTGGGGGGACAGGGGGCCTAACACTGAAGCTTTCTTT. Translated: CASSWGDRGPNTEAFF.

At least ten counts were recorded for this clonotype. The chain joins TRBV6-2 or TRBV6-3 to TRBJ1-2; no reliable D call. The CDR3 length is 12 residues. CDR1 is MNHEY, CDR2 SVGEGT, per germline. The ends were cut back, 4 bases at V and 3 bases at J, with 6 bases in the middle. CDR3 amino acids: CASSFRDYGYTF. The CDR3 region has the DNA TGTGCCAGCAGTTTCCGGGACTATGGCTACACCTTC.

This chain joins TRBV7-9 and TRBJ1-1; D is undetermined. V lost 0 bases and J lost 7, with 3 bases in between. Germline CDR1 SEHNR, CDR2 FQNEAQ (reference sequence). The CDR3 length is 11 residues. CDR3: CASSLADEAFF. CDR3 sequence (DNA): TGTGCCAGCAGCTTAGCTGATGAAGCTTTCTTT.

This clonotype came up a few times. The chain carries TRBV3-2 and TRBJ2-3; the D segment call TRBD1 is taken from the table without a DNA check. TRBV3-2 is given as a pseudogene. This CDR3 spans 16 amino acids. CDR3 sequence (DNA): TGTGCCAGCAGCGACAGGGGGGACTGTAGCACAGATACGCAGTATTTT. It is translated as CASSDRGDCSTDTQYF.

Only a few counts were recorded for this clonotype. The chain combines TRBV11-2 with TRBJ2-5, with a weak D call TRBD1 (6 bases). CDR3 length: 16 amino acids. Germline V lookup: CDR1 SGHAT, CDR2 FQNNGV. The V end was cut by 0 bases, the J end by 4 bases, with 15 bases between. The CDR3 DNA is TGTGCCAGCAGCTTAGAAAGTGGTATAGGGGGAGAGACCCAGTACTTC. Translated, it gives CASSLESGIGGETQYF.

The rearrangement links TRBV5-5 to TRBJ2-7; weak D call: TRBD1 (5 bases). Germline CDR1 reads SGHKS; CDR2 reads YYEKEE (reference sequence). Trimming removed 2 bases at V and 7 bases at J, with 7 bases between. The CDR3 is 11 amino acids. The CDR3 nucleotides read TGTGCCAGCAGCTTTACAGGAGAGCAGTACTTC. Its protein is CASSFTGEQYF.

This sequence joins TRBV27 and TRBJ1-3; D is unresolved. V was pared by 8 bases and J by 3 bases, with 8 bases between. CDR3 length equals 12 residues. Germline assignment: CDR1 MNHEY and CDR2 SMNVEV (reference sequence). For the CDR3, the DNA is TGTGCCAGCCCGGGCCATGGAAACACCATATATTTT. It translates to CASPGHGNTIYF.

V is TRBV11-2 and J is TRBJ2-2; the D gene could be TRBD1 or TRBD2 (6 bases each). Trimming pared 5 bases from V and 5 bases from J, leaving 15 bases between. There are 15 residues in the CDR3. Germline V lookup: CDR1 SGHAT, CDR2 FQNNGV. This CDR3 reads CASSLPGAGTGELFF. The CDR3 region has the DNA TGTGCCAGCAGCCTCCCAGGGGCGGGGACCGGGGAGCTGTTTTTT.

The genes are TRBV11-2 and TRBJ2-6, with unresolved D. Germline lookup yields CDR1 SGHAT and CDR2 FQNNGV. Trimming shortened V by 9 bases and J by 2 bases, and 8 bases separated the two germline ends. CDR3 length: 13 residues. CDR3 in DNA: TGTGCCAGTTCAGGACCTGGGGCCAACGTCCTGACTTTC. This codes for CASSGPGANVLTF.

The sample holds a few counts of this clonotype. The J gene is TRBJ1-1, the V gene TRBV20-1, with D hard to call. The CDR3 length is 13 residues. Looked up from germline, CDR1 is DFQATT and CDR2 is SNEGSKA (reference sequence). Trimming pared 3 bases from V and 5 bases from J, leaving 13 bases between. Written as DNA, the CDR3 is TGCAGTGCTAGCGGCCAAGGTGGGACTGAAGCTTTCTTT. Translation gives CSASGQGGTEAFF.

J is TRBJ2-1 and V is TRBV5-1, with a weak D call TRBD2 (6 bases). The CDR3 consists of 12 residues. Per germline, CDR1 SGHRS and CDR2 YFSETQ. Trimming pared 0 bases from V and 12 bases from J, leaving 10 bases between. CDR3 nucleotide sequence: TGCGCCAGCAGCTTGGTCGGGGAGGTGCAGTTCTTC. Encoded protein: CASSLVGEVQFF.

The sample holds a few counts of this clonotype. The genes are TRBV12-3 or TRBV12-4 and TRBJ1-4; 9 nucleotides match TRBD1. This CDR3 has 14 amino acids. V was clipped by 6 bases and J by 7 bases; unmatched bases: 6. CDR3 sequence: CASRIGTGREKLFF. CDR3 sequence (DNA): TGTGCCAGCAGGATCGGGACAGGGCGTGAAAAACTGTTTTTT.

The rearrangement joins TRBV6-2 or TRBV6-3 to TRBJ2-3; a possible D gene is TRBD2 (5 bases). The CDR3 sequence is 16 residues long. V was cut by 5 bases and J by 0 bases, with 15 bases left in between. Germline CDR1 is MNHEY and CDR2 is SVGEGT. This chain's CDR3 is CASSTFGDSSTDTQYF. In nucleotides, the CDR3 is TGTGCCAGCAGTACCTTCGGGGATTCTAGCACAGATACGCAGTATTTT.

This chain joins TRBV7-7 and TRBJ2-1; D tentatively fits TRBD1 or TRBD2 (5 bases each). The germline V gene encodes CDR1 SSHAT and CDR2 FNYEAQ (reference sequence). The CDR3 is 14 residues long. V lost 4 bases and J 7 bases, leaving 14 bases between the germline ends. In nucleotides, the CDR3 is TGTGCCAGCAGCTCAACAGGAACGGGGAATGAGCAGTTCTTC. Amino acids: CASSSTGTGNEQFF.

The chain has TRBV20-1 and TRBJ2-7, with 7 bases that match TRBD1. V shed 5 bases, J shed 6 bases, and the junction held 4 bases outside the gene matches. This CDR3 has 11 amino acids. The V gene's germline CDR1 is DFQATT and CDR2 SNEGSKA (reference sequence). The chain's CDR3 is CSAGGQVEQYF. The CDR3 DNA sequence: TGCAGTGCTGGCGGACAGGTCGAGCAGTACTTC.

The genes are TRBV18 and TRBJ2-3; D remains unclear. The germline CDR1 and CDR2 sequences are KGHSH and LQKENI. The CDR3 totals 12 residues. Between the trimmed V and J ends, which lost 2 bases and 4 bases, there was a span of 4 bases. CDR3 DNA sequence: TGTGCCAGCTCACCAAGGGCAGATACGCAGTATTTT. Its translation: CASSPRADTQYF.

V usage is TRBV20-1 and J usage is TRBJ2-7, with 7 positions matching TRBD2. The CDR3 extends over 12 amino acids. Germline V lookup: CDR1 DFQATT, CDR2 SNEGSKA (reference sequence). V dropped 4 bases and J dropped 7; count of bases not matched to a gene: 7. The CDR3 loop reads CSATRLAGEQYF. The CDR3 DNA reads as TGCAGTGCTACCCGACTAGCCGGGGAGCAGTACTTC.

This sequence joins TRBV7-8 and TRBJ1-2; 12 bases fit TRBD1. This CDR3 has 15 residues. V lost 5 bases to trimming and J lost 8 bases; unmatched junction nucleotides: 9. Germline CDR1 reads SGHVS; CDR2 reads FQNEAQ. Written as DNA, the CDR3 is TGTGCCAGCAGCCCTGAGGGACAGGGGGCCCGCGGCTACACCTTC. Translation: CASSPEGQGARGYTF.

This chain joins TRBV7-2 and TRBJ2-3; 9 bases are a match to TRBD2. Germline V gene lookup returns CDR1 SGHTA and CDR2 FQGNSA. V lost 5 bases and J lost 2; bases outside the gene matches: 8. The CDR3 has 16 amino acids. CDR3 region: CASSPGLARFTDTQYF. For the CDR3, the DNA is TGTGCCAGCAGCCCCGGACTAGCGAGATTCACAGATACGCAGTATTTT.

There are a few counts of this clonotype. The chain is built from TRBV7-8 and TRBJ2-1; 7 nucleotides align to TRBD2. V lost 5 bases and J lost 2; bases outside the gene matches: 6. Germline V CDR1 and CDR2: SGHVS, FQNEAQ. This CDR3 region has 15 residues. In nucleotides, the CDR3 is TGTGCCAGCAGCCCGTCCGGGACTACCTACAATGAGCAGTTCTTC. It codes for CASSPSGTTYNEQFF.

This clonotype occurred a few times. The chain is built from TRBV29-1 and TRBJ1-2; tentative D call: TRBD1 (5 bases). Trimming took off 6 bases at V and 0 bases at J, with 11 bases between the two ends. CDR1 and CDR2 from the germline V gene are SQVTM and ANQGSEA. The CDR3 totals 13 residues. This chain's CDR3 is CSVSGRANYGYTF. In DNA, the CDR3 is TGCAGCGTATCAGGGAGGGCTAACTATGGCTACACCTTC.

This clonotype was seen a handful of times. This chain joins TRBV7-9 and TRBJ1-3; D gene ambiguous. CDR3 size: 12 residues. Trimming pared 4 bases from V and 3 bases from J, leaving 4 bases between. Germline lookup yields CDR1 SEHNR and CDR2 FQNEAQ (reference sequence). The chain's CDR3 is CASSSLGNTIYF. DNA of the CDR3: TGTGCCAGCAGCTCCCTTGGAAACACCATATATTTT.

As DNA, the CDR3 is TGTGCCAGCAGTTATCCCCGGGGGAGGGGGACAGATACGCAGTATTTT. It codes for CASSYPRGRGTDTQYF. This chain connects TRBV5-5 to TRBJ2-3, with a possible D match to TRBD2 (7 bases). Germline lookup yields CDR1 SGHKS and CDR2 YYEKEE (reference sequence). This CDR3 region has 16 residues. Trimming cost V 5 bases and J 3 bases, with 19 bases left between them.

The CDR3 protein is CATSPRDYQETQYF. The CDR3 DNA reads TGTGCCACCAGCCCTCGGGACTACCAAGAGACCCAGTACTTC. The chain joins TRBV15 to TRBJ2-5; TRBD2 might be the D (6 bases). CDR1 is LNHNV, CDR2 YYDKDF, per germline (reference sequence). Trimming took off 5 bases at V and 0 bases at J, with 10 bases between the two ends. The CDR3 length is 14 residues.

As to this clonotype: An end of the junction does not agree with germline; a read error may underlie this. Written as DNA, the CDR3 is TGCGCCAGAAGCTTGGATGTTGCCGGCTACACCTTC. Translation gives CARSLDVAGYTF. V usage is TRBV5-1 and J usage is TRBJ1-2; D unclear. This CDR3 region has 12 residues. Germline V gives CDR1 SGHRS, CDR2 YFSETQ.

The chain couples TRBV11-2 to TRBJ1-1; 8 nucleotides match TRBD1. The V gene's germline CDR1 is SGHAT and CDR2 FQNNGV. CDR3 length: 13 residues. The V segment lost 0 bases and the J segment 13 bases; nucleotides outside the gene matches: 7. The CDR3 region has the DNA TGTGCCAGCAGCTTAGAACCGGACAGGGTTGTTTTCTTT. Residues: CASSLEPDRVVFF.